These 25 T cell receptor beta chains came from one sample sequenced in a study of T cell responses to AZD1222 COVID-19 vaccine. Sequencing was performed with immunoSEQ multiplex PCR; in TCRdb, only in-frame clones are kept and a portion is missing. The profile covers tens of thousands of clones, with 86% appearing a single time and roughly 10% taken by the ten largest. The sample was peripheral blood, taken on day 0 of AZD1222 vaccination. These receptors were collected from an adult in good health.

The chain is built from TRBV11-2 and TRBJ2-7; 11 positions agree with TRBD2. Germline V CDR1 and CDR2: SGHAT, FQNNGV. V lost 6 bases and J lost 0; bases outside the gene matches: 4. The CDR3 has 15 amino acids. The CDR3 bases are TGTGCCAGCAGTCTAGCGGGAGGTCTCTCCTACGAGCAGTACTTC. The encoded protein is CASSLAGGLSYEQYF. Full variable domain (rest looked up from reference TRBV11-2 and TRBJ2-7): EAGVAQSPRYKIIEKRQSVAFWCNPISGHATLYWYQQILGQGPKLLIQFQNNGVVDDSQLPKDRFSAERLKGVDSTLKIQPAKLEDSAVYLCASSLAGGLSYEQYFGPGTRLTVT.

In this sample, this clone turned up once. This chain uses TRBV7-3 with TRBJ2-3; 9 bases agree with TRBD1. In germline, CDR1 is SGHTA, CDR2 FQGTGA. The V segment lost 4 bases and the J segment 0 bases; nucleotides outside the gene matches: 5. The CDR3 runs 16 residues. CDR3 nucleotides: TGTGCCAGCAGCTCCGGGACAGGGCAGAGCACAGATACGCAGTATTTT. Its protein is CASSSGTGQSTDTQYF.

CDR3 amino acids: CASSPKMANEQFF. The CDR3 nucleotides are TGTGCCAGCAGTCCGAAGATGGCGAATGAGCAGTTCTTC. The chain joins TRBV2 to TRBJ2-1; D unresolved. V lost 5 bases and J lost 7, with 12 bases in between. In germline, CDR1 is SNHLY, CDR2 FYNNEI. The CDR3 is 13 residues long.

This clone was seen just once. J is TRBJ2-7 and V is TRBV6-2 or TRBV6-3; 12 bases are shared with TRBD1. Germline CDR1 MNHEY, CDR2 SVGEGT. The V segment lost 6 bases and the J segment 4 bases; nucleotides outside the gene matches: 10. There are 16 residues in the CDR3. The CDR3 nucleotides read TGTGCCAGCAGGCCTCCCCGGGACAGGGGGCGATACGAGCAGTACTTC. Translated: CASRPPRDRGRYEQYF.

The genes are TRBV13 and TRBJ2-7; D call uncertain. This CDR3 has 14 amino acids. Per the germline V gene, CDR1 is PRHDT and CDR2 is FYEKMQ (reference sequence). V dropped 5 bases and J dropped 3 bases, with 14 bases sitting between them. DNA of the CDR3: TGTGCCAGCAGCCCTGCATACAAATACTACGAGCAGTACTTC. Translation gives CASSPAYKYYEQYF.

The chain recombines TRBV18 with TRBJ2-5; the match to TRBD2 covers 12 bases. J lost 2 bases, V lost 0 bases, and 10 bases had no gene match. CDR1 is KGHSH and CDR2 is LQKENI in the germline V gene. The CDR3 has 19 amino acids. CDR3 amino acids: CASSPPRASGGVRQETQYF. Here the CDR3 DNA reads TGTGCCAGCTCACCACCGAGGGCTAGCGGGGGGGTACGACAAGAGACCCAGTACTTC.

The chain recombines TRBV3-1 (or the pseudogene TRBV3-2) with TRBJ1-6; 9 bases line up with TRBD1. Germline values: CDR1 LGHDT, CDR2 YNNKEL (reference sequence). The CDR3 covers 14 residues. The V gene end was trimmed by 4 bases and the J gene end by 7 bases; junction bases not matched to a gene: 2. CDR3 in amino acids: CASSPGTGNSPLHF. The CDR3 DNA is TGTGCCAGCAGCCCCGGGACAGGGAATTCACCCCTCCACTTT.

As DNA, the CDR3 is TGTGCCAGCAGGCTGGGAGGGCAGGCCTACGAGCAGTACTTC. Translating gives CASRLGGQAYEQYF. The chain uses TRBV6-5 and TRBJ2-7, with 7 bases that match TRBD2. CDR3 length: 14 amino acids. Germline V gene sequence: CDR1 MNHEY, CDR2 SVGAGI. The V and J ends lost 6 bases and 2 bases, in that order; junction bases with no gene match: 7.

The table lists this clone with a count of one. The chain uses TRBV10-3 and TRBJ1-5; 9 bases map to TRBD1. Germline CDR1 is ENHRY and CDR2 is SYGVKD. The CDR3 sequence is 13 residues long. V was pared by 4 bases and J by 7 bases, with 2 bases of the junction left unmatched. The CDR3 DNA follows: TGTGCCATCAGTGGGACAGGGGAACAGCCCCAGCATTTT. Translated: CAISGTGEQPQHF.

This clone appeared a few times. The genes are TRBV7-2 and TRBJ1-5, with D maybe TRBD1 (5 bases). V lost 4 bases, J lost 4 bases, and 11 bases lay in between. The germline V gene has CDR1 SGHTA and CDR2 FQGNSA. The CDR3 totals 14 residues. In DNA form, the CDR3 reads TGTGCCAGCAGCTCACAGGCGACGAATCAGCCCCAGCATTTT. It translates to CASSSQATNQPQHF.

The J gene is TRBJ1-5, the V gene TRBV7-2; D ambiguous. The V and J ends lost 3 bases and 2 bases respectively, with 8 bases between them. CDR3 length: 14 amino acids. Looked up from germline, CDR1 is SGHTA and CDR2 is FQGNSA. The CDR3, as DNA: TGTGCCAGCAGCTTCAGTGCCGGCAATCAGCCCCAGCATTTT. Residues: CASSFSAGNQPQHF.

The chain combines TRBV10-3 with TRBJ2-3; 9 positions agree with TRBD2. The CDR3 is 16 amino acids. Germline-derived CDR1 and CDR2 are ENHRY and SYGVKD. V lost 4 bases and J lost 5; bases outside the gene matches: 10. The CDR3 is CAISGNLGLAQDTQYF. Written as DNA, the CDR3 is TGTGCCATCAGTGGCAATTTAGGACTAGCGCAAGATACGCAGTATTTT.

This chain joins TRBV10-3 and TRBJ2-5; D is possibly TRBD1 (5 bases). Trimming shortened V by 6 bases and J by 1 base, and 18 bases separated the two germline ends. The CDR3 is 16 residues long. Germline CDR1 is ENHRY and CDR2 is SYGVKD. CDR3 nucleotides: TGTGCCATCAGGAAAGGCGCCAGGGTGACCCAAGAGACCCAGTACTTC. Encoded protein: CAIRKGARVTQETQYF.

This rearrangement joins TRBV6-5 to TRBJ1-3; unclear D gene. This CDR3 region has 14 residues. Trimming removed 5 bases from V and 0 bases from J, with 8 bases in between. Germline V CDR1 and CDR2: MNHEY, SVGAGI. Here the CDR3 DNA reads TGTGCCAGCAGTAGAGTGAACTCTGGAAACACCATATATTTT. This sequence encodes CASSRVNSGNTIYF.

The chain has TRBV18 and TRBJ1-2; 7 positions agree with TRBD1. Germline CDR1 is KGHSH and CDR2 is LQKENI. V shed 0 bases, J shed 4 bases, and the junction held 2 bases outside the gene matches. This CDR3 spans 14 amino acids. CDR3 sequence reads: CASSPPWDSYGYTF. The DNA of the CDR3 is TGTGCCAGCTCACCACCTTGGGACAGCTATGGCTACACCTTC.

The chain employs TRBV6-4 and TRBJ1-2, with a weak D call TRBD1 (5 bases). The germline V gene encodes CDR1 MRHNA and CDR2 SNTAGT. The CDR3 consists of 14 residues. Trimming removed 3 bases from V and 7 bases from J, with 15 bases in between. The CDR3 here is CASSDGSRQRGYTF. The CDR3 nucleotides read TGTGCCAGCAGTGATGGGTCCAGACAGCGTGGCTACACCTTC.

The chain uses TRBV12-5 and TRBJ2-7, with D perhaps TRBD1 or TRBD2 (6 bases each). V was trimmed by 7 bases and J by 2 bases, leaving 24 bases between them. This CDR3 is 17 amino acids long. Germline values: CDR1 LGHNT, CDR2 FRNRAP. DNA for the CDR3: TGTGCTAGTGCCTCACCGGGGGCAGGGTTAAATACCTACGAGCAGTACTTC. Amino acids: CASASPGAGLNTYEQYF.

This rearrangement joins TRBV2 to TRBJ1-2; D call uncertain. V dropped 4 bases and J dropped 6 bases, with 15 bases sitting between them. Per germline, CDR1 SNHLY and CDR2 FYNNEI. This CDR3 is 14 amino acids long. The CDR3 region has the DNA TGTGCCAGCAGTGGCTCGGGAGGGAACCATGGCTACACCTTC. Translated, it gives CASSGSGGNHGYTF.

The chain carries TRBV19 and TRBJ1-2; D may be TRBD1 (6 bases). Per germline, CDR1 LNHDA and CDR2 SQIVND (reference sequence). The CDR3 extends over 13 amino acids. Trimming shortened V by 3 bases and J by 3 bases, and 8 bases separated the two germline ends. The CDR3 sequence: CASSIRTDYGYTF. As DNA, the CDR3 is TGTGCCAGTAGTATTCGGACAGACTATGGCTACACCTTC.

This chain uses TRBV5-6 with TRBJ2-3, with D perhaps being TRBD1 or TRBD2 (5 bases each). Looked up from germline, CDR1 is SGHDT and CDR2 is YYEEEE. The CDR3 runs 14 residues. Deletions cut 2 bases from V and 2 bases from J, with 9 bases between. The CDR3 reads CASSFGTATDTQYF. Written as DNA, the CDR3 is TGTGCCAGCAGCTTTGGGACGGCCACAGATACGCAGTATTTT.

This clone has just one count. The chain is built from TRBV5-5 and TRBJ1-5; D is undetermined. The CDR3 length is 14 residues. V lost 4 bases and J 3 bases, leaving 11 bases between the germline ends. Germline values: CDR1 SGHKS, CDR2 YYEKEE (reference sequence). CDR3 DNA sequence: TGTGCCAGCAGCCACGGTGTGTCCAATCAGCCCCAGCATTTT. This gives the protein CASSHGVSNQPQHF.

This clone was recorded only once. The V call is TRBV14, the J call TRBJ1-1, with 7 positions matching TRBD1. The CDR3 runs to 11 residues. With V trimmed by 5 bases and J by 12 bases, 6 bases remained unmatched. Germline V gene sequence: CDR1 SGHDN, CDR2 FVKESK. CDR3 sequence: CASSSRQGTFF. CDR3 nucleotides: TGTGCCAGCAGCTCTCGACAGGGAACTTTCTTT.

V usage is TRBV7-9 and J usage is TRBJ1-2; D call uncertain. V gave up 2 bases and J gave up 4 bases, with 8 bases separating them. The CDR3 runs 13 residues. CDR1 SEHNR and CDR2 FQNEAQ come from the germline V gene (reference sequence). CDR3 coding DNA: TGTGCCAGCAGCTTAAGTATCGCCTATGGCTACACCTTC. Its translation is CASSLSIAYGYTF.

J is TRBJ2-7 and V is TRBV5-4, with 9 positions matching TRBD2. The CDR3 spans 15 residues. Per germline, CDR1 SGHNT and CDR2 YYREEE (reference sequence). V shed 4 bases, J shed 4 bases, and the junction held 9 bases outside the gene matches. The CDR3 DNA follows: TGTGCCAGCAGCGTGGATAGCGGGAGAGGGTACGAGCAGTACTTC. Translating gives CASSVDSGRGYEQYF.

The V call is TRBV9, the J call TRBJ2-2; the match to TRBD2 covers 9 bases. The CDR3 covers 16 residues. In germline, CDR1 is SGDLS, CDR2 YYNGEE. Germline trimming cut 4 bases from V and 5 bases from J; bases unmatched to any gene: 9. CDR3 region: CASSLLVAGETGELFF. The DNA for the CDR3 is TGTGCCAGCAGCCTGCTGGTAGCGGGAGAAACCGGGGAGCTGTTTTTT.